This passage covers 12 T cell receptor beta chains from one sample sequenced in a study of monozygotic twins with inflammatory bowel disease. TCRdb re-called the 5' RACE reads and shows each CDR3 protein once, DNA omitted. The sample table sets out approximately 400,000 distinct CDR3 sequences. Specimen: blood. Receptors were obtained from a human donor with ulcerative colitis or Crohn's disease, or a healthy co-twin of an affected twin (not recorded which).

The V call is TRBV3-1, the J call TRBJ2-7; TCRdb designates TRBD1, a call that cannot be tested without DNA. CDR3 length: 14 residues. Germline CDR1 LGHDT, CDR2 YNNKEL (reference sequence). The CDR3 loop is CASSPSHRVYEQYF.

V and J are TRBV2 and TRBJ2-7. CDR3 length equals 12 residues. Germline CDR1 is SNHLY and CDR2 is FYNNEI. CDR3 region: CASTKGTYEQYF. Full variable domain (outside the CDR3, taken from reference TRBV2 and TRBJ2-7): EPEVTQTPSHQVTQMGQEVILRCVPISNHLYFYWYRQILGQKVEFLVSFYNNEISEKSEIFDDQFSVERPDGSNFTLKIRSTKLEDSAMYFCASTKGTYEQYFGPGTRLTVT.

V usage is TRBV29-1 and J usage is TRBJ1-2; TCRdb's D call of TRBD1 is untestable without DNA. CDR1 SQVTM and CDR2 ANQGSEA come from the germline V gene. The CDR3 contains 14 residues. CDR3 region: CSATVPPHNYGYTF.

The CDR3 loop is CASSPVSGSTDTQYF. This sequence joins TRBV18 and TRBJ2-3. The germline V gene encodes CDR1 KGHSH and CDR2 LQKENI. CDR3 length: 15 amino acids.

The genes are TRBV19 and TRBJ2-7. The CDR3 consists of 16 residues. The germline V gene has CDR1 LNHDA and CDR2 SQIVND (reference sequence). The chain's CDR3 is CASSRSGTVRSYEQYF.

CDR3: CASSEQGAYGANVLTF. This chain connects TRBV2 to TRBJ2-6; absent DNA, TCRdb's TRBD1 call cannot be checked. Germline assignment: CDR1 SNHLY and CDR2 FYNNEI. The CDR3 is 16 residues long.

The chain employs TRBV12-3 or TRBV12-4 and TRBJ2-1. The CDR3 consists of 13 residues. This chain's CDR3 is CASRKRQHNEQFF.

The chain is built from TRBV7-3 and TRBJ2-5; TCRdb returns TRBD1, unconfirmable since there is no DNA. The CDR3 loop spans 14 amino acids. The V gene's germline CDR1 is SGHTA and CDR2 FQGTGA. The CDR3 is CASSIGQGQETQYF.

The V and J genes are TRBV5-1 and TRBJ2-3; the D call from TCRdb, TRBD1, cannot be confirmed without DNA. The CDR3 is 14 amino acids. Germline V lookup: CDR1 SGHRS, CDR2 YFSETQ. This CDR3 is CASSPGQGTDTQYF.

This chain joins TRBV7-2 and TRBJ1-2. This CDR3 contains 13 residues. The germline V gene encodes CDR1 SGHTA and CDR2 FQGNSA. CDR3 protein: CASSPRSSDRYTF.

The CDR3 region is CAGLATDTQYF. This chain connects TRBV2 to TRBJ2-3. This CDR3 region has 11 residues. Per germline, CDR1 SNHLY and CDR2 FYNNEI.

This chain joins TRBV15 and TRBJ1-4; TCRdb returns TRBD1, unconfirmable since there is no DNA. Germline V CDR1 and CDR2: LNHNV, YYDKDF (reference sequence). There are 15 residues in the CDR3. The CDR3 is CATSRPPEGFEKLFF.